This T cell receptor (beta chain) stems from a study of cytomegalovirus exposure and HLA in healthy donors. TCRdb keeps only in-frame clones here, not all; method: immunoSEQ multiplex PCR. The sample yields 100,000 to 150,000 clones, around 90% seen once. V was shortened by 3 bases and J by 4 bases, with 21 bases between the two germline ends. The length of the CDR3 is 17 residues. Germline assignment: CDR1 LNHNV and CDR2 YYDKDF (reference sequence). The clonotype comes from a woman under 30 in good health and CMV-seronegative. Source material: PBMCs. The chain links TRBV15 to TRBJ1-1; tentative D call: TRBD1 (6 bases). The CDR3 here is CATSSGPGGVRATEAFF. DNA for the CDR3: TGTGCCACCAGCAGTGGTCCGGGGGGCGTGAGGGCCACTGAAGCTTTCTTT.